These T cell receptor beta chains were read from a single sample in a study of T cell responses to AZD1222 COVID-19 vaccine. Profiled with immunoSEQ multiplex PCR; TCRdb holds only in-frame clones, not every one. The sample records roughly 150,000 clones, 89% being singletons. Here the sequenced sample was peripheral blood, taken on day 0 of AZD1222 vaccination. These receptor sequences come from an adult in good health. CDR3s include the opening cysteine and the closing phenylalanine or tryptophan. D genes are given only for firm matches. Some rows mark clone size as missing; the rest say once, few, many or name a class of expanded clone.

cdr3_aa cdr3_nt clone_size v_call d_call j_call
CASSFAGGYYNEQFF TGTGCCAGCAGCTTTGCGGGAGGCTACTACAATGAGCAGTTCTTC NA TRBV11-1 TRBD2 TRBJ2-1
CASSPTPQSYEQYF TGCGCCAGCAGCCCTACTCCACAGTCCTACGAGCAGTACTTC NA TRBV4-1 NA TRBJ2-7
CASSSGLAGEETQYF TGCGCCAGCAGCTCCGGACTAGCGGGAGAAGAGACCCAGTACTTC NA TRBV5-1 TRBD2 TRBJ2-5
CASSVQLAGVQYNEQFF TGTGCCAGCAGCGTACAACTAGCGGGAGTCCAATACAATGAGCAGTTCTTC NA TRBV9 TRBD2 TRBJ2-1
CAWSVGETSGIETQYF TGTGCCTGGAGTGTGGGGGAGACTAGCGGGATAGAGACCCAGTACTTC NA TRBV30 TRBD2 TRBJ2-5
CASSPRDRRNTEAFF TGCGCCAGCAGCCCTCGGGACAGGAGGAACACTGAAGCTTTCTTT NA TRBV4-1 TRBD1 TRBJ1-1
CASSPSARDNQPQHF TGTGCCAGCTCACCATCTGCCAGGGATAATCAGCCCCAGCATTTT NA TRBV18 NA TRBJ1-5
CASSLGPGTAPSYEQYF TGTGCCAGCAGCTTAGGACCCGGGACAGCTCCTTCCTACGAGCAGTACTTC NA TRBV11-3 TRBD1 TRBJ2-7
CASVGGSGANVLTF TGTGCCAGCGTAGGGGGGTCTGGGGCCAACGTCCTGACTTTC NA TRBV28 NA TRBJ2-6
CATSAGGPGVNEQFF TGTGCCACCAGTGCGGGAGGGCCCGGAGTAAATGAGCAGTTCTTC NA TRBV24-1 TRBD2 TRBJ2-1
CASSKGEGLGYEQYF TGTGCCAGCAGCAAAGGAGAGGGTCTCGGCTACGAGCAGTACTTC once TRBV7-2 NA TRBJ2-7
CASSFRGQTYEQYF TGCGCCAGCAGCTTCCGCGGGCAAACCTACGAGCAGTACTTC NA TRBV5-1 NA TRBJ2-7
CASSLAVGNQETQYF TGTGCCAGCAGTTTGGCCGTCGGAAACCAAGAGACCCAGTACTTC NA TRBV28 NA TRBJ2-5
CASSASSGAGGNYEQYF TGTGCCAGCAGCGCTTCGAGCGGAGCGGGAGGGAATTACGAGCAGTACTTC NA TRBV9 TRBD2 TRBJ2-7
CASSLEGLAAYEQYF TGTGCCAGCAGCTTAGAAGGTTTAGCCGCCTACGAGCAGTACTTC NA TRBV7-2 NA TRBJ2-7
CASSSSTGEASGANVLTF TGTGCCAGCAGCTCCTCGACAGGGGAAGCTTCTGGGGCCAACGTCCTGACTTTC NA TRBV7-9 TRBD1 TRBJ2-6
CASSTGNGNTEAFF TGCGCCAGCAGTACAGGGAATGGGAACACTGAAGCTTTCTTT NA TRBV5-1 NA TRBJ1-1
CASSFAGQGVSEQYF TGTGCCAGCAGTTTCGCGGGACAGGGGGTCTCCGAGCAGTACTTC NA TRBV27 TRBD1 TRBJ2-7
CASSPTSTLGPYNEQFF TGTGCCAGCAGCCCAACTAGCACCCTGGGGCCCTACAATGAGCAGTTCTTC NA TRBV7-6 NA TRBJ2-1
CAWKDRENTEAFF TGTGCCTGGAAGGACAGGGAGAACACTGAAGCTTTCTTT NA TRBV30 TRBD1 TRBJ1-1
CASIALGPQGGNIQYF TGTGCCAGTATCGCCTTGGGCCCGCAGGGGGGAAACATTCAGTACTTC NA TRBV19 NA TRBJ2-4
CASSMTRQGTGYTF TGTGCCAGTAGTATGACGAGACAGGGAACAGGCTACACCTTC NA TRBV19 TRBD1 TRBJ1-2
CASSASPNYGYTF TGCGCCAGCAGCGCGTCTCCTAACTATGGCTACACCTTC NA TRBV10-1 NA TRBJ1-2
CASSLGRNTEAFF TGTGCCAGCAGCTTAGGAAGGAACACTGAAGCTTTCTTT once TRBV5-4 NA TRBJ1-1
CASSLGADHGYTF TGTGCCAGCAGCTTAGGCGCGGATCATGGCTACACCTTC NA TRBV7-9 NA TRBJ1-2
CASSPPKSCTEAFF TGTGCCAGCAGTCCTCCGAAAAGCTGCACTGAAGCTTTCTTT NA TRBV6-7 NA TRBJ1-1
CASDGEQFF TGTGCCAGCGACGGTGAGCAGTTCTTC NA TRBV2 NA TRBJ2-1
CASSLGGSPLHF TGTGCCAGCAGTTTGGGGGGTTCACCCCTCCACTTT once TRBV25-1 NA TRBJ1-6
CASSQHPGQGTGGNQPQHF TGCGCCAGCAGCCAACATCCGGGACAGGGTACAGGCGGCAATCAGCCCCAGCATTTT NA TRBV4-1 TRBD1 TRBJ1-5
CASSPAGGSFEAFF TGTGCCAGCAGCCCCGCGGGGGGGTCTTTTGAAGCTTTCTTT NA TRBV28 NA TRBJ1-1
CASSLLLGSYEQYF TGTGCCAGCAGTTTACTTCTTGGATCTTACGAGCAGTACTTC NA TRBV28 NA TRBJ2-7
CASSLGTSIPDTQYF TGCGCCAGCAGCTTGGGGACTAGTATCCCAGATACGCAGTATTTT once TRBV5-1 TRBD2 TRBJ2-3
CSVQPGWTEAFF TGCAGCGTTCAGCCGGGTTGGACTGAAGCTTTCTTT NA TRBV29-1 NA TRBJ1-1
CASSPGSGNTIYF TGTGCCAGCTCCCCAGGGAGTGGAAACACCATATATTTT once TRBV18 NA TRBJ1-3
CASSGAGGIRGNTIYF TGTGCCAGTAGTGGAGCGGGCGGCATCAGAGGAAACACCATATATTTT NA TRBV19 NA TRBJ1-3
CASSPRTGITTEAFF TGTGCCAGCAGTCCACGGACAGGGATAACAACTGAAGCTTTCTTT NA TRBV27 TRBD1 TRBJ1-1
CASSSYSGSSSYEQYF TGTGCCAGCAGTTCATATTCCGGATCCAGCTCCTACGAGCAGTACTTC NA TRBV6-2/TRBV6-3 NA TRBJ2-7
CATSRRRGGRQPQHF TGTGCCACCAGCAGGCGGAGGGGGGGACGGCAGCCCCAGCATTTT NA TRBV15 NA TRBJ1-5
CASSTIGLGEETQYF TGTGCCAGCAGTACGATCGGACTAGGAGAAGAGACCCAGTACTTC NA TRBV6-2/TRBV6-3 TRBD2 TRBJ2-5
CASTRTVQETQYF TGCGCCAGCACCCGGACAGTACAAGAGACCCAGTACTTC NA TRBV5-1 NA TRBJ2-5
CASTQHGRGNYEQYF TGTGCCAGTACCCAACATGGTAGAGGAAACTACGAGCAGTACTTC NA TRBV19 NA TRBJ2-7
CASSLGVGRGRQGSTNEQFF TGTGCCAGCAGTTTAGGGGTAGGGAGGGGAAGACAGGGAAGCACCAATGAGCAGTTCTTC NA TRBV27 NA TRBJ2-1
CASSLAVALRGTGELFF TGCGCCAGCAGCTTGGCTGTCGCGCTTCGGGGCACCGGGGAGCTGTTTTTT NA TRBV5-1 NA TRBJ2-2
CASSLGSAEAFF TGTGCCAGCAGCTTAGGTAGCGCTGAAGCTTTCTTT NA TRBV11-2 NA TRBJ1-1
CAWSLGAGYGYTF TGTGCCTGGAGTCTCGGGGCCGGCTATGGCTACACCTTC NA TRBV30 NA TRBJ1-2
CASSYPRGVSGPYEQYF TGCGCCAGCAGCTACCCCCGGGGGGTTAGCGGTCCCTACGAGCAGTACTTC NA TRBV5-1 TRBD2 TRBJ2-7
CASSQLADSYEQYF TGTGCCAGCTCACAGCTAGCGGATTCCTACGAGCAGTACTTC NA TRBV18 TRBD2 TRBJ2-7
CAWSVARGMETQYF TGTGCCTGGAGTGTAGCAAGGGGCATGGAGACCCAGTACTTC NA TRBV30 NA TRBJ2-5
CASSLDSWANVLTF TGCGCCAGCAGCTTGGACAGCTGGGCCAACGTCCTGACTTTC NA TRBV5-1 NA TRBJ2-6
CASSRPDRLEQYF TGTGCCAGCAGCAGACCGGACAGGCTCGAGCAGTACTTC once TRBV7-9 TRBD1 TRBJ2-7
CASSIGGEAYNEQFF TGTGCCAGTAGTATAGGGGGGGAGGCCTACAATGAGCAGTTCTTC NA TRBV19 NA TRBJ2-1
CASSFRGGKRGGNTGELFF TGTGCCAGCAGCTTCCGTGGAGGAAAGCGGGGGGGCAACACCGGGGAGCTGTTTTTT NA TRBV11-3 TRBD2 TRBJ2-2
CSADLGQGGGQTQYF TGCAGCGCCGACCTAGGACAGGGAGGGGGTCAGACCCAGTACTTC NA TRBV29-1 NA TRBJ2-5
CASSLQRGGLNGYTF TGTGCCAGCAGTCTACAGCGTGGCGGACTAAACGGCTACACCTTC NA TRBV7-2 NA TRBJ1-2